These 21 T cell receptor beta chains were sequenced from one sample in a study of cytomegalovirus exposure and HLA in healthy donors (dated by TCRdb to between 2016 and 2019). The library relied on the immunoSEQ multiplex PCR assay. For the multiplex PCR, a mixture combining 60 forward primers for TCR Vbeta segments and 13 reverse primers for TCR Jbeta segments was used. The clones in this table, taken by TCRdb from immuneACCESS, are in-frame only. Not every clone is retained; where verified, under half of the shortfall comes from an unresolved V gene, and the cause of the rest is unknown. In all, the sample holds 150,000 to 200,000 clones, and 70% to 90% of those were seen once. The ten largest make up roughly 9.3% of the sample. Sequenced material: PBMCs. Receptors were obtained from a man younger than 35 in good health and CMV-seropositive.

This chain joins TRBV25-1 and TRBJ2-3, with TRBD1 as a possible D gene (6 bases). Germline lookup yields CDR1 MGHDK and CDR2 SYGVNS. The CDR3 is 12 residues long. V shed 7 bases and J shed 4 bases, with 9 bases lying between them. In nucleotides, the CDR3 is TGTGCCAGCATACAGGGACCAGATACGCAGTATTTT. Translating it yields CASIQGPDTQYF.

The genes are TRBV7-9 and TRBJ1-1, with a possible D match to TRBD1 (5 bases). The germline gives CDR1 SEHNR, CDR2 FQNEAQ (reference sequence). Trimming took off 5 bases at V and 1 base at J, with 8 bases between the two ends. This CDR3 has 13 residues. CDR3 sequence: CASSQGQNTEAFF. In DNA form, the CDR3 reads TGTGCCAGCAGCCAAGGACAGAACACTGAAGCTTTCTTT.

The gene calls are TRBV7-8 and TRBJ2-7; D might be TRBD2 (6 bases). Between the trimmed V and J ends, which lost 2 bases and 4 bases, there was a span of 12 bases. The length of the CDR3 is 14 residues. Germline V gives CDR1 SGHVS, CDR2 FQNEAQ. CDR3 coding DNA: TGTGCCAGCAGCTTAAGCGACCGGGAGTACGAGCAGTACTTC. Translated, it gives CASSLSDREYEQYF.

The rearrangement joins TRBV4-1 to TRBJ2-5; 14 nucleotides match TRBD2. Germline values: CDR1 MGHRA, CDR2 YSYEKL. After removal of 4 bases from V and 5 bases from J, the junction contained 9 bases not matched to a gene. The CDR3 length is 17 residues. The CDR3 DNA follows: TGCGCCAGCAGCCGGGGGACTAGCGGGGGTGTAGTGGAGACCCAGTACTTC. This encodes CASSRGTSGGVVETQYF.

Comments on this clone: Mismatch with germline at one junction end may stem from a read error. The CDR3 loop is CSSSLARGLDEQYF. DNA of the CDR3: TGTTCCAGCAGCCTCGCAAGGGGTCTGGACGAGCAGTACTTC. This sequence joins TRBV7-9 and TRBJ2-7; perhaps TRBD1 as D (5 bases). CDR3 length: 14 amino acids. Germline lookup yields CDR1 SEHNR and CDR2 FQNEAQ (reference sequence).

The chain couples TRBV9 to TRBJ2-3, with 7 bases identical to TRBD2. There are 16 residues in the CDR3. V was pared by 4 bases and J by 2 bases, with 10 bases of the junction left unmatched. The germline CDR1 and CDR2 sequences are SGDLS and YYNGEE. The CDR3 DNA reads TGTGCCAGCAGCCCCGCGTGGGGGGGATTCACAGATACGCAGTATTTT. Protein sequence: CASSPAWGGFTDTQYF.

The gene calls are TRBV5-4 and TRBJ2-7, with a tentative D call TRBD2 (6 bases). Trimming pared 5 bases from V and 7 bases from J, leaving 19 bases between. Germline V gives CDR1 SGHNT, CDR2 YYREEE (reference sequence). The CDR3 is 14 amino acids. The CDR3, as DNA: TGTGCCAGCAGTCAGGGACCGGGGACTTGGGAGCAGTACTTC. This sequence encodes CASSQGPGTWEQYF.

DNA for the CDR3: TGTGCCAGCAGTGAAGGGCCAGGGGCTAGATACGAGCAGTACTTC. It translates to CASSEGPGARYEQYF. The chain joins TRBV6-1 to TRBJ2-7; the D gene is possibly TRBD1 (6 bases). This CDR3 spans 15 amino acids. Trimming shortened V by 1 base and J by 4 bases, and 14 bases separated the two germline ends. Germline values: CDR1 MNHNS, CDR2 SASEGT.

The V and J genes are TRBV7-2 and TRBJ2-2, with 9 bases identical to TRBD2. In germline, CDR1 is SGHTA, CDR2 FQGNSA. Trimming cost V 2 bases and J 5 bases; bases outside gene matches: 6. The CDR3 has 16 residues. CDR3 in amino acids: CASSLISRGGTGELFF. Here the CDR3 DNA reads TGTGCCAGCAGCTTAATTTCGCGGGGGGGGACCGGGGAGCTGTTTTTT. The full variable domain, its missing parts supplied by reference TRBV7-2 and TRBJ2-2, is GAGVSQSPSNKVTEKGKDVELRCDPISGHTALYWYRQSLGQGLEFLIYFQGNSAPDKSGLPSDRFSAERTGGSVSTLTIQRTQQEDSAVYLCASSLISRGGTGELFFGEGSRLTVL.

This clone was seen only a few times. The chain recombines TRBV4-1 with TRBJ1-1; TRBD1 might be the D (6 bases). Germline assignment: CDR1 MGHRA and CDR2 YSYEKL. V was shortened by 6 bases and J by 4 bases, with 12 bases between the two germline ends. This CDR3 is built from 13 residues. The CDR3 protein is CASRSGHLTEAFF. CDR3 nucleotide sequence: TGCGCCAGCAGGTCGGGACACCTCACTGAAGCTTTCTTT.

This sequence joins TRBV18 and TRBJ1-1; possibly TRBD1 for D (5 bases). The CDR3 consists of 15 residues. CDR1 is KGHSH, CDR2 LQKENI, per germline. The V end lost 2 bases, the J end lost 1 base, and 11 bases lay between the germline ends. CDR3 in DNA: TGTGCCAGCTCACCAAATGTCGACAGGAACACTGAAGCTTTCTTT. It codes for CASSPNVDRNTEAFF.

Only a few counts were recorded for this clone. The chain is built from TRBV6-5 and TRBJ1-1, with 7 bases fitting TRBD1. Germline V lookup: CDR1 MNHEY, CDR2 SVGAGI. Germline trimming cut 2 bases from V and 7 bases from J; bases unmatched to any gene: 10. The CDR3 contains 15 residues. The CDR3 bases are TGTGCCAGCAGTTACCACGGACAGGCTTTAGATGAAGCTTTCTTT. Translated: CASSYHGQALDEAFF.

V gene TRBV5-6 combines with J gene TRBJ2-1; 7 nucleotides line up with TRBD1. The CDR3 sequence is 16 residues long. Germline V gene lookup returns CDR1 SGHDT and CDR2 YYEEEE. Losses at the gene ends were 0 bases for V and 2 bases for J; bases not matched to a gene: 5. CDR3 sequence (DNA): TGTGCCAGCAGCTTGGCCATACAGGGGCCCTACAATGAGCAGTTCTTC. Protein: CASSLAIQGPYNEQFF.

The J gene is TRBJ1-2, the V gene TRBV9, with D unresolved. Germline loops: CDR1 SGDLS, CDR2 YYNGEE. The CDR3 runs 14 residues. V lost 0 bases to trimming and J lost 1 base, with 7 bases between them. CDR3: CASSVASNNYGYTF. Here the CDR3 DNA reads TGTGCCAGCAGCGTAGCGTCTAATAACTATGGCTACACCTTC.

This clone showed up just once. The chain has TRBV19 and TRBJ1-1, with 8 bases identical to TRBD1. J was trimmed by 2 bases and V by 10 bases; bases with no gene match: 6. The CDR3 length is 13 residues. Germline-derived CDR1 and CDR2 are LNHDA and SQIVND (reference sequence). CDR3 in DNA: TGTGCCACTGCGGACAGGGTAAACACTGAAGCTTTCTTT. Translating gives CATADRVNTEAFF.

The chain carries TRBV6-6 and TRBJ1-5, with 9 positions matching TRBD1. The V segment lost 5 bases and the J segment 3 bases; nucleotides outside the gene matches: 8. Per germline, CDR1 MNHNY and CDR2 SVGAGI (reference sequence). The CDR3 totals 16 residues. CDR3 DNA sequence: TGTGCCAGCAGTACCTCGGGACAGGGTGCCAATCAGCCCCAGCATTTT. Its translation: CASSTSGQGANQPQHF.

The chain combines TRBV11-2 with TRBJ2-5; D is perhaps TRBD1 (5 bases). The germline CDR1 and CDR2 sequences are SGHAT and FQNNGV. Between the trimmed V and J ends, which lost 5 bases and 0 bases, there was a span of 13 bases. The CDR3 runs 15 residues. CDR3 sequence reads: CASSRAGQNQETQYF. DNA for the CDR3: TGTGCCAGCAGCCGAGCAGGGCAGAACCAAGAGACCCAGTACTTC.

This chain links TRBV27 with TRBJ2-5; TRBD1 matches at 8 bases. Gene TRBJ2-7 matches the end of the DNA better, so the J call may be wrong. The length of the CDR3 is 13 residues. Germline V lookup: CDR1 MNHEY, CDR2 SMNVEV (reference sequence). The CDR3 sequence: CASSLSDRAEQYF. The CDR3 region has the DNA TGTGCCAGCAGTTTATCGGACAGGGCCGAGCAGTACTTC.

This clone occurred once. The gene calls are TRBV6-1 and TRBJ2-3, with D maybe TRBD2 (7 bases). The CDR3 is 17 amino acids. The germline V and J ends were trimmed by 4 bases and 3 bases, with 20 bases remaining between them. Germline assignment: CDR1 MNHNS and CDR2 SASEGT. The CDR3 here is CASSAPRGGQITDTQYF. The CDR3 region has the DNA TGTGCCAGCAGTGCGCCCCGCGGGGGCCAGATAACAGATACGCAGTATTTT.

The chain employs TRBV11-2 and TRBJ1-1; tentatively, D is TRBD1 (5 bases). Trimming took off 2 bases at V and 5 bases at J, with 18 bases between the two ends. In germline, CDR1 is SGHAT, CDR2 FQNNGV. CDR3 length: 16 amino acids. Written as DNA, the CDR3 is TGTGCCAGCAGCTTAAGGTTGGGGGAGGTCAAGACTGAAGCTTTCTTT. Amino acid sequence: CASSLRLGEVKTEAFF.

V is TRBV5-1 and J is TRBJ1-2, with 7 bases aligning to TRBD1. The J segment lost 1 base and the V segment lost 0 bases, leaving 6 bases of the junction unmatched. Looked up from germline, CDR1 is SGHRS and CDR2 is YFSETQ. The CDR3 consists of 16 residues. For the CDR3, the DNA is TGCGCCAGCAGCTTGGTGCCAGGGGGTGATAACTATGGCTACACCTTC. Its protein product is CASSLVPGGDNYGYTF.